This T cell receptor beta chain was retrieved from a study of blood T cell repertoires in COVID-19. Background on the study: The study drew acute and convalescent COVID-19 samples from the United States, Italy and Spain. The analysed material was cDNA or gDNA that came from T cells, B-cell-depleted T cells, or PBMCs.

Per the original methods: Reference gene primer amplification yielded estimated nucleated cell counts. The repertoire was sequenced with immunoSEQ multiplex PCR; TCRdb's copy has only in-frame clones and lacks some. That table supplies the V and J calls and clone size; D and trimming were determined from the DNA. Seen here are around 200,000 clones, 84% observed once, and the top ten hold 6.5% to 8.5%. Germline CDR1 and CDR2: PRHDT and FYEKMQ (reference sequence). The CDR3 runs to 14 residues. V lost 8 bases and J 7 bases, leaving 15 bases between the germline ends. The rearrangement links TRBV13 to TRBJ1-6, with a possible D match to TRBD1 (5 bases). Sequences were obtained from peripheral blood. The clonotype comes from a human donor in a cohort sampled during active COVID-19. CDR3 region: CASHPGGSNSPLHF. The DNA for the CDR3 is TGTGCCAGCCATCCGGGGGGGAGCAATTCACCCCTCCACTTT.